Shown below are 8 T cell receptor beta chains from a single sample sequenced in a study of T cell responses to AZD1222 COVID-19 vaccine. TCRdb's copy holds only in-frame clones and misses some; the assay was immunoSEQ multiplex PCR. Among some 160,000 clones listed, 93% were seen once. The source material was peripheral blood, sampled on day 0 of AZD1222 vaccination. Receptor source: an adult in good health.

J is TRBJ1-4 and V is TRBV10-3, with D maybe TRBD1 (6 bases). This CDR3 has 15 residues. The V end was cut by 3 bases, the J end by 4 bases, with 12 bases between. The V gene's germline CDR1 is ENHRY and CDR2 SYGVKD. The CDR3 sequence is CAISDTTGGNEKLFF. The CDR3 DNA reads as TGTGCCATCAGTGACACGACAGGCGGTAATGAAAAACTGTTTTTT.

The V and J genes are TRBV5-1 and TRBJ1-2; 10 bases agree with TRBD1. From germline, CDR1 is SGHRS and CDR2 YFSETQ. The CDR3 is made up of 14 amino acids. Unmatched junction bases numbered 4, after V lost 4 bases and J lost 4 bases. CDR3 loop: CASSVGTGAYGYTF. In nucleotides, the CDR3 is TGCGCCAGCAGCGTAGGGACAGGGGCCTATGGCTACACCTTC.

This chain joins TRBV29-1 and TRBJ1-1, with a weak D call TRBD1 (5 bases). The V end was cut by 2 bases, the J end by 3 bases, with 16 bases between. The germline V gene has CDR1 SQVTM and CDR2 ANQGSEA. This CDR3 has 15 amino acids. The CDR3 DNA follows: TGCAGCGTTGAAATTGAGATTCGGGGGGACACTGAAGCTTTCTTT. This gives the protein CSVEIEIRGDTEAFF.

The rearrangement uses TRBV7-9 and TRBJ1-1, with TRBD1 as a possible D gene (5 bases). The CDR3 is 15 amino acids. Germline CDR1 and CDR2: SEHNR and FQNEAQ (reference sequence). The germline V and J ends were trimmed by 3 bases and 9 bases, with 20 bases remaining between them. In DNA, the CDR3 is TGTGCCAGCAGCTTTACCGGGGCCCTACAAGGACAAGCTTTCTTT. Translated: CASSFTGALQGQAFF. The full variable domain, its missing parts supplied by reference TRBV7-9 and TRBJ1-1, is DTGVSQNPRHKITKRGQNVTFRCDPISEHNRLYWYRQTLGQGPEFLTYFQNEAQLEKSRLLSDRFSAERPKGSFSTLEIQRTEQGDSAMYLCASSFTGALQGQAFFGQGTRLTVV.

The chain has TRBV18 and TRBJ2-7; D call uncertain. Germline loops: CDR1 KGHSH, CDR2 LQKENI. Trimming shortened V by 6 bases and J by 0 bases, and 9 bases separated the two germline ends. This CDR3 contains 13 residues. The CDR3 bases are TGTGCCAGCTCCCCTCCCACCTCCTACGAGCAGTACTTC. Its protein is CASSPPTSYEQYF.

The rearrangement joins TRBV3-1 (or the pseudogene TRBV3-2) to TRBJ2-5; D may be TRBD2 (7 bases). The V and J ends lost 3 bases and 5 bases respectively, with 19 bases between them. CDR1 LGHDT and CDR2 YNNKEL come from the germline V gene (reference sequence). This CDR3 is built from 16 residues. This chain's CDR3 is CASSHIGGDALETQYF. The CDR3 DNA is TGTGCCAGCAGCCATATAGGGGGGGACGCCCTGGAGACCCAGTACTTC.

This rearrangement joins TRBV6-1 to TRBJ2-3; 8 bases fit TRBD2. Germline V CDR1 and CDR2: MNHNS, SASEGT. The junction had 4 bases not matched to a gene; V was cut back by 2 bases and J by 6 bases. CDR3 size: 14 residues. DNA of the CDR3: TGTGCCAGCAGTGAAAATCGACTAGCGGATACGCAGTATTTT. Its protein product is CASSENRLADTQYF.

The chain has TRBV2 and TRBJ1-2; D call uncertain. Germline CDR1 is SNHLY and CDR2 is FYNNEI. This CDR3 spans 10 amino acids. V gave up 2 bases and J gave up 5 bases, with 0 bases separating them. This chain's CDR3 is CASSEYGYTF. DNA for the CDR3: TGTGCCAGCAGTGAATATGGCTACACCTTC.